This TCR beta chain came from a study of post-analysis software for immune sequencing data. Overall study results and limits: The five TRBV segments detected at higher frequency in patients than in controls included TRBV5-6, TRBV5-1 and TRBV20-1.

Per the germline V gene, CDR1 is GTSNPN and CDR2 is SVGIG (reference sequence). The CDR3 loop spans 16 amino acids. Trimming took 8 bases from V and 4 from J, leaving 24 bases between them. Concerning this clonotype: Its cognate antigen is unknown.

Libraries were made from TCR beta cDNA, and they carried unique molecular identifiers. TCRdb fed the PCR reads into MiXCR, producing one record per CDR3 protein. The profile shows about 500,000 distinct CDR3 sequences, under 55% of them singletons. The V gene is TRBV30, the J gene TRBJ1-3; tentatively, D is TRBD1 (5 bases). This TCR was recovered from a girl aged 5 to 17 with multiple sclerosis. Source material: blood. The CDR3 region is CAASARGLEMGNTIYF. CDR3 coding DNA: TGTGCCGCCAGTGCCCGGGGCCTTGAAATGGGAAACACCATATATTTT.